This entry concerns a single TCR beta chain. This record belongs to a study of cytomegalovirus exposure and HLA in healthy donors. Germline CDR1 SGHVS, CDR2 FQNEAQ. Trimming removed 3 bases at V and 4 bases at J, with 8 bases between. The CDR3 is made up of 13 amino acids. PCR employed 60 Vbeta and 13 Jbeta primers. Profiling relied on immunoSEQ multiplex PCR, and the TCRdb table lists in-frame clones only, not all of them. The sample gives 150,000 to 160,000 clones, 79% of which show up once; 7.7% is in the top ten. The sequence derives from a man aged 30 to 39 in good health and CMV-seropositive. Sequencing was performed on PBMCs. V gene TRBV7-8 combines with J gene TRBJ2-3, with D maybe TRBD1 (5 bases). The CDR3 spells CASSFSTADTQYF. The CDR3 DNA reads as TGTGCCAGCAGCTTTTCGACAGCAGATACGCAGTATTTT.